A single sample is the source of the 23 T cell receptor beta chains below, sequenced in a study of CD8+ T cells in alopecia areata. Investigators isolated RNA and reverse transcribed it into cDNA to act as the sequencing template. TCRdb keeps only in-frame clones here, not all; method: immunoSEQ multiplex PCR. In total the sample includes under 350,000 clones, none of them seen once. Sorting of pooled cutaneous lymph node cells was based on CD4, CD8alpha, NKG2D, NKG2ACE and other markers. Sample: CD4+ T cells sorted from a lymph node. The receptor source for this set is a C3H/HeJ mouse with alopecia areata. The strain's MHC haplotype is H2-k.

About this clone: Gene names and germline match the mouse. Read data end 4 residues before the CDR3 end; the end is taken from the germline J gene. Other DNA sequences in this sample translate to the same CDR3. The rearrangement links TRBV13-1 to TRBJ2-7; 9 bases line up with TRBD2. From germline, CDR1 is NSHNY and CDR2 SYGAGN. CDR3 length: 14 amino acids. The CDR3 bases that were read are TGTGCCAGCAGTGATCCCTGGGGGGGTTAT. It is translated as CASSDPWGGY. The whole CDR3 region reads CASSDPWGGYEQYF.

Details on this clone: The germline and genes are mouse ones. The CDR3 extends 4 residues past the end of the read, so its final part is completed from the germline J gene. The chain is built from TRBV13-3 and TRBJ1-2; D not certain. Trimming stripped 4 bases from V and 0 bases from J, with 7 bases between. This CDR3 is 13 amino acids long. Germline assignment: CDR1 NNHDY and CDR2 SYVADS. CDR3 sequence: CASSSGANSDYTF. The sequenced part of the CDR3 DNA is TGTGCCAGCAGTTCTGGGGCAAACTCC.

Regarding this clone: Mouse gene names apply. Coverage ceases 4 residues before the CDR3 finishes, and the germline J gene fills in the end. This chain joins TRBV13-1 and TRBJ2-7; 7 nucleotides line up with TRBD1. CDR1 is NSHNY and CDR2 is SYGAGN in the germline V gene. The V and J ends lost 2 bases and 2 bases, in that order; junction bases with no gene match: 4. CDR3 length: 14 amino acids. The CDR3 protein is CASSDRDRTYEQYF. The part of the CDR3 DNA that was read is TGTGCCAGCAGTGACCGGGACAGAACCTAT.

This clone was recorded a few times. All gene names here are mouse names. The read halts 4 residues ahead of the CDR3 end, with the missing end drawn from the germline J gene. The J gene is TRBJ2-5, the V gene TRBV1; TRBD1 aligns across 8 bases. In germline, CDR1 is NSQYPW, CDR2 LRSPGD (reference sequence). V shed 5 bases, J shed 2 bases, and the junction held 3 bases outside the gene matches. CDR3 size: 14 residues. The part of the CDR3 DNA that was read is TGCACCTGCAGTCGACAGGGGACCCAAGAC. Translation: CTCSRQGTQD. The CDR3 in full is CTCSRQGTQDTQYF.

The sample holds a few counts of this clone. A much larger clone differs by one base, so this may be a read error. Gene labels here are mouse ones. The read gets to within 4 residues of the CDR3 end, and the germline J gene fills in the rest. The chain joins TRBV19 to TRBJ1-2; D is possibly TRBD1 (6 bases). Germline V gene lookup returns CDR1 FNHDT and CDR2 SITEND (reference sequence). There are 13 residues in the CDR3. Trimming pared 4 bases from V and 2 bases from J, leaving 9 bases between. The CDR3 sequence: CASSATGNSDYTF. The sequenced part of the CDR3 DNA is TGTGCCAGCAGTGCTACAGGGAACTCC.

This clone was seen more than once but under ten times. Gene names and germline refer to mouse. The CDR3 protein is CTCSAGLNYAEQFF. The part of the CDR3 DNA that was read is TGCACCTGCAGTGCAGGTCTTAACTATGCT. The chain employs TRBV1 and TRBJ2-1; D gene ambiguous. The CDR3 end is not reached by the read, which stops 4 residues before it; the germline J gene fills it in. Germline V CDR1 and CDR2: NSQYPW, LRSPGD (reference sequence). Trimming removed 1 base at V and 0 bases at J, with 4 bases between. The CDR3 runs to 14 residues.

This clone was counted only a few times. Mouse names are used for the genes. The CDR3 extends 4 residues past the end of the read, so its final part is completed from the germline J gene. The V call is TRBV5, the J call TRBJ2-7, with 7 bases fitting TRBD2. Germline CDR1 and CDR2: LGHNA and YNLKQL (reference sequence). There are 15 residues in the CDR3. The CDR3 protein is CASSQELAGGNEQYF. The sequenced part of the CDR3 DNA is TGTGCCAGCAGCCAAGAATTGGCTGGGGGTAAT.

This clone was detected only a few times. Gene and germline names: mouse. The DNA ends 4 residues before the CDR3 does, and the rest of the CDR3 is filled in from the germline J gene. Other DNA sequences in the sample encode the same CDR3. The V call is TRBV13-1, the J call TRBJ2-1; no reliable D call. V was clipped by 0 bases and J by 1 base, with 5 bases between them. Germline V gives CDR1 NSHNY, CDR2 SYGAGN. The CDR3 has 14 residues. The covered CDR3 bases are TGTGCCAGCAGTGATGCTCAGAACTATGCT. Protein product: CASSDAQNYA. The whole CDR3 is CASSDAQNYAEQFF.

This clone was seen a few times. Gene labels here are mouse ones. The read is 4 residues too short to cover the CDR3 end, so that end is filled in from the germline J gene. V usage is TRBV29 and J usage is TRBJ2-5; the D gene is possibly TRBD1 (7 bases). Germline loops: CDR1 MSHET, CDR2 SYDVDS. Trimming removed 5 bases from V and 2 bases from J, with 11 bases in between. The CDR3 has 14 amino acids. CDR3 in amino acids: CASSPQGGQDTQYF. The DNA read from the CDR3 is TGTGCTAGCAGTCCGCAGGGGGGCCAAGAC.

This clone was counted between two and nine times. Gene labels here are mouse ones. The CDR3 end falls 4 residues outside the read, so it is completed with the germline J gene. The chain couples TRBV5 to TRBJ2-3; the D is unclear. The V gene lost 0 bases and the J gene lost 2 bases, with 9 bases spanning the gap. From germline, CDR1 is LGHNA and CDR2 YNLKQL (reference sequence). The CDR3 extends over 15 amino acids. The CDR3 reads CASSQDTDNAETLYF. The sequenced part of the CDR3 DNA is TGTGCCAGCAGCCAAGATACAGACAATGCAGAA.

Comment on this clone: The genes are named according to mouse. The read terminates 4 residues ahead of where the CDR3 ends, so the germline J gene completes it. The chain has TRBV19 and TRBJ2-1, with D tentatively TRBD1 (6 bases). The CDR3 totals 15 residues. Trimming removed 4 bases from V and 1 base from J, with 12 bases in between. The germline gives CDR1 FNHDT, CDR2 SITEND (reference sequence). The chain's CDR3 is CASSPLGTNYAEQFF. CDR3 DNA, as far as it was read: TGTGCCAGCAGTCCCCTCGGGACAAACTATGCT.

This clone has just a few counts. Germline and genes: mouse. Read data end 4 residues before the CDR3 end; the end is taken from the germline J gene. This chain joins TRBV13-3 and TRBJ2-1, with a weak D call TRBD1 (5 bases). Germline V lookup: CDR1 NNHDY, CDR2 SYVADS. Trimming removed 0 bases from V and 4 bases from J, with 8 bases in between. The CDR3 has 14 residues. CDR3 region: CASSDEGIYAEQFF. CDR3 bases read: TGTGCCAGCAGTGATGAGGGGATTTATGCT.

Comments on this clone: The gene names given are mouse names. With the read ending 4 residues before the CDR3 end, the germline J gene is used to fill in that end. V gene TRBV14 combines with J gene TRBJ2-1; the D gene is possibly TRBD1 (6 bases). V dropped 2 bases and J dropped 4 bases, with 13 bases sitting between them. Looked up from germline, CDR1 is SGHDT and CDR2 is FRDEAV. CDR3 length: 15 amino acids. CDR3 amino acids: CASSFLRDNYAEQFF. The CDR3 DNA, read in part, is TGTGCCAGCAGTTTTCTACGGGACAATTATGCT.

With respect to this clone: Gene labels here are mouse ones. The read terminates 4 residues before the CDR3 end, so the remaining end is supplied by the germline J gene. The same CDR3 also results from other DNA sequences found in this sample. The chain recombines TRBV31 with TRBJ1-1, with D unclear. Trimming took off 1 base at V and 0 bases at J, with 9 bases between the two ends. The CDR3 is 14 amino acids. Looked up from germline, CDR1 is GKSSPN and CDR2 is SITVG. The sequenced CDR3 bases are TGTGCCTGGAGTCCCCCAGGCTCAAACACA. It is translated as CAWSPPGSNT. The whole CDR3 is CAWSPPGSNTEVFF.

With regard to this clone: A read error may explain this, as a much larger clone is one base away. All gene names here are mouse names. This chain's CDR3 is CASSIAANSDYTF. CDR3 DNA (partial): TGTGCCAGCAGTATAGCAGCAAACTCC. The gene calls are TRBV19 and TRBJ1-2, with no clear D. The CDR3 is cut off 4 residues early in the read; its end comes from the germline J gene. CDR1 and CDR2 (germline): FNHDT, SITEND (reference sequence). The V gene lost 0 bases and the J gene lost 0 bases, with 3 bases spanning the gap. The CDR3 sequence is 13 residues long.

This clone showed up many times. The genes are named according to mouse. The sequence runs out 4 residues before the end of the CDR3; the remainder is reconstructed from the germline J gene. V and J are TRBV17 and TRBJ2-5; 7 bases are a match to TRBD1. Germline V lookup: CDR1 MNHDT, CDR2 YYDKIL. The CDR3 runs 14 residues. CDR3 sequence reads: CASSRTGKGDTQYF. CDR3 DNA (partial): TGTGCTAGCAGTAGGACAGGGAAGGGAGAC.

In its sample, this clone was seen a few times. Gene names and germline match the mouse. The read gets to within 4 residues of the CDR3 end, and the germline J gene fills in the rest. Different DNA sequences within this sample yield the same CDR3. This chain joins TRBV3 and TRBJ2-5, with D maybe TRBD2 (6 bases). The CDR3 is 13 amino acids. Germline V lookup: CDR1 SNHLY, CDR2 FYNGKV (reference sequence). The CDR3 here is CASSLVGEDTQYF. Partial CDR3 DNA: TGTGCCAGCAGCTTAGTGGGGGAAGAC.

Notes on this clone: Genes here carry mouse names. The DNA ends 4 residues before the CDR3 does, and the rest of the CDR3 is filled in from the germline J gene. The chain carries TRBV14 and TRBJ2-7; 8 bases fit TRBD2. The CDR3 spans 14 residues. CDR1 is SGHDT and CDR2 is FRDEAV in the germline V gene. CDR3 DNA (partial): TGTGCCAGCAGTTTAGCTGGGGGGATGGAT. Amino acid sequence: CASSLAGGMD. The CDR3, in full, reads CASSLAGGMDEQYF.

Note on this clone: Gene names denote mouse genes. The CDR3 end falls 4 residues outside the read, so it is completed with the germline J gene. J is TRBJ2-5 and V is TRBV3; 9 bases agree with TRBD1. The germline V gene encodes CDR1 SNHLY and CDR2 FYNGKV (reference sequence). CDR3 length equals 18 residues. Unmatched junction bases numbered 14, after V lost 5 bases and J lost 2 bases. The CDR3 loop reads CASSLNRGRGGSQDTQYF. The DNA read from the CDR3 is TGTGCCAGCAGCCTGAACAGGGGGCGTGGGGGATCCCAAGAC.

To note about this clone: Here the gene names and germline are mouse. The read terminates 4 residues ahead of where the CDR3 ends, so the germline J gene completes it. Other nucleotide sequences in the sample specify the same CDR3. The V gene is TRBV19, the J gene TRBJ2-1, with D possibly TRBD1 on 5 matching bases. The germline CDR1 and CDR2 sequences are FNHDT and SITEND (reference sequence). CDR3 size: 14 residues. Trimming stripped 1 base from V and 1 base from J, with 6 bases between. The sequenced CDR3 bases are TGTGCCAGCAGTATATCAGGGAACTATGCT. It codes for CASSISGNYA. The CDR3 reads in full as CASSISGNYAEQFF.

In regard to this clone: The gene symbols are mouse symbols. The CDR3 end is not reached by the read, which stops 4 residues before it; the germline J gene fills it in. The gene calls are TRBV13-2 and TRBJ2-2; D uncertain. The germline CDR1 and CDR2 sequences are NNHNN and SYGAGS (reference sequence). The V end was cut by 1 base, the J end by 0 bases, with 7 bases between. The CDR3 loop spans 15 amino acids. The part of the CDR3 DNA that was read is TGTGCCAGCGGTGATCCACCAGCAAACACCGGG. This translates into CASGDPPANTG. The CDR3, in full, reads CASGDPPANTGQLYF.

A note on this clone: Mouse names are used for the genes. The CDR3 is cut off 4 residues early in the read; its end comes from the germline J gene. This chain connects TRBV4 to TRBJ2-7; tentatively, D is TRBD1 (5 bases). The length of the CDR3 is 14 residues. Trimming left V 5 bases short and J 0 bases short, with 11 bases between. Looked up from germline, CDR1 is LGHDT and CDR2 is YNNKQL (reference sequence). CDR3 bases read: TGTGCCAGCAGCGCCCGACAGAGCTCCTAT. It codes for CASSARQSSY. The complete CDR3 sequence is CASSARQSSYEQYF.

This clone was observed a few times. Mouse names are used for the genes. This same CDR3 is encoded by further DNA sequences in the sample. CDR3 bases read: TGTGCCAGCAGCCCTCACTGGGGGGGCCAAGAC. Protein sequence: CASSPHWGGQD. The full-length CDR3 reads as CASSPHWGGQDTQYF. The V gene is TRBV5, the J gene TRBJ2-5, with 10 bases aligning to TRBD2. The read halts 4 residues ahead of the CDR3 end, with the missing end drawn from the germline J gene. Trimming removed 4 bases from V and 2 bases from J; junction bases left unmatched: 3. This CDR3 has 15 amino acids. From germline, CDR1 is LGHNA and CDR2 YNLKQL (reference sequence).